This passage covers 3 T cell receptor beta chains from one sample sequenced in a study of cytomegalovirus exposure and HLA in healthy donors. PCR was performed using 60 Vbeta and 13 Jbeta primers. This table comes from immunoSEQ multiplex PCR, and its TCRdb copy is limited to in-frame clones, with some not included. The repertoire holds over 150,000 clones, roughly 80% seen once, with roughly 13% in the top ten. What was sequenced was PBMCs. The receptors were gathered from a man under 40 in good health and CMV-seropositive.

The genes are TRBV5-6 and TRBJ2-7; no reliable D call. Trimming left V 2 bases short and J 5 bases short, with 11 bases between. Germline V gives CDR1 SGHDT, CDR2 YYEEEE. The CDR3 consists of 13 residues. This chain's CDR3 is CASSLGRIHEQYF. In DNA, the CDR3 is TGTGCCAGCAGCTTAGGCAGGATCCACGAGCAGTACTTC.

The chain joins TRBV27 to TRBJ1-2, with D possibly being TRBD1 (6 bases). Per the germline V gene, CDR1 is MNHEY and CDR2 is SMNVEV (reference sequence). V gave up 6 bases and J gave up 10 bases, with 15 bases separating them. CDR3 size: 12 residues. The CDR3 region has the DNA TGTGCCAGCAGCAAACCCGGGGGGCTCTACACCTTC. Protein product: CASSKPGGLYTF.

This chain connects TRBV28 to TRBJ1-1; D is uncertain. Germline V gene sequence: CDR1 MDHEN, CDR2 SYDVKM. This CDR3 contains 12 residues. Trimming shortened V by 2 bases and J by 1 base, and 2 bases separated the two germline ends. Here the CDR3 reads CASSLQNTEAFF. CDR3 in DNA: TGTGCCAGCAGTTTACAGAACACTGAAGCTTTCTTT.